This entry describes one TCR beta chain. Its antigen is as yet unknown. Germline CDR1 is SQVTM and CDR2 is ANQGSEA. This CDR3 contains 11 residues. Trimming took off 7 bases at V and 6 bases at J, with 12 bases between the two ends. This sample stems from a study of OX40 agonist ivuxolimab in advanced cancers. Study summary: Dosing consisted of intravenous ivuxolimab at 0.01 to 10 mg/kg every 2 weeks. Study results and limitations: Clonal expansion from baseline to week 6 occurred in both CD4+ and CD8+ T cells. On average, a greater number of expanded clones characterised CD8+ T cells relative to CD4+. Among the lowest peripheral clonal expansion occurred in 0.1-3.0 mg/kg partial responders.

TCRdb's table, derived via immunoSEQ multiplex PCR, lists solely in-frame clones and lacks some. The table lists 40,000 or so clones, about 89% of them singletons. This material consisted of CD4+ or CD8+ T cells sorted from blood, taken in a trial of the OX40 agonist ivuxolimab. The TCR comes from an adult with an advanced solid tumor such as melanoma, head and neck, liver or kidney cancer. The gene calls are TRBV29-1 and TRBJ1-1, with D perhaps matching TRBD1 (5 bases). For the CDR3, the DNA is TGCAGCGGGAACCGGGACCCTGAAGCTTTCTTT. Protein product: CSGNRDPEAFF. Looking up the rest from reference TRBV29-1 and TRBJ1-1 gives the full variable domain: SAVISQKPSRDICQRGTSLTIQCQVDSQVTMMFWYRQQPGQSLTLIATANQGSEATYESGFVIDKFPISRPNLTFSTLTVSNMSPEDSSIYLCSGNRDPEAFFGQGTRLTVV.